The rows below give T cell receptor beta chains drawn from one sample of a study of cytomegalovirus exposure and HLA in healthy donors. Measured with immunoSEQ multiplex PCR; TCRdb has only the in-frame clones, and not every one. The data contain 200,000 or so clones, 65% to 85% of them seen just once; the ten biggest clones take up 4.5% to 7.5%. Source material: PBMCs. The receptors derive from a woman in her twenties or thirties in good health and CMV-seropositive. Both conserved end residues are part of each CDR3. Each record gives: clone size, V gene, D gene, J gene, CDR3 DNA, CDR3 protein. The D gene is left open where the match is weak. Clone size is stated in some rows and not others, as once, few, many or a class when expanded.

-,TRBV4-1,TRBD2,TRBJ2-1,TGCGCCAGCAGCCCGTGGGAACCGGGACTAGCGAGCACGCCCTACAATGAGCAGTTCTTC,CASSPWEPGLASTPYNEQFF
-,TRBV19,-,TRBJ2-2,TGTGCCAGTTACGAGGGGGAGCTGTTTTTT,CASYEGELFF
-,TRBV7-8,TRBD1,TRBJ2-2,TGTGCCAGCAGCTCAATGCTCGGGACAGGGAACACCGGGGAGCTGTTTTTT,CASSSMLGTGNTGELFF
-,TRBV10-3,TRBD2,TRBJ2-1,TGTGCCACCATCCCCGGACTAGCGGAAAATGAGCAGTTCTTC,CATIPGLAENEQFF
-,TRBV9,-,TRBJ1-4,TGTGCCAGCAGCGTAGCGGGGGTTAATGAAAAACTGTTTTTT,CASSVAGVNEKLFF
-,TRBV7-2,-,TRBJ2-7,TGTGCCAGCAGATACAGGGTCGGGACCTCCCTTGACTACGAGCAGTACTTC,CASRYRVGTSLDYEQYF
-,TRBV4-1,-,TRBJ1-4,TGCGCCAGCAGCCAAGATAAACGAGGTGAAAAACTGTTTTTT,CASSQDKRGEKLFF
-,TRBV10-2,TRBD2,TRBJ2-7,TGCGCCAGGACGCCCCGGACTAGCGGGCTCTGGAACGAGCAGTACTTC,CARTPRTSGLWNEQYF
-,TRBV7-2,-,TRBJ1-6,TGTGCCAGCAGCTTTCCGCGGGGCCCTTCACCCCTCCACTTT,CASSFPRGPSPLHF
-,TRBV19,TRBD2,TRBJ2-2,TGTGCCAGTAGGGACGGGAGGGTGAACACCGGGGAGCTGTTTTTT,CASRDGRVNTGELFF
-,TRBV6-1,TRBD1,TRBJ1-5,TGTGCCAGCAGATATAGACAGGGAAGGAATCAGCCCCAGCATTTT,CASRYRQGRNQPQHF
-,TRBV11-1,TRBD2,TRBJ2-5,TGTGCCAGCAGCTTAAGGCAGCTAGCGGGGAGAATCCAAGAGACCCAGTACTTC,CASSLRQLAGRIQETQYF
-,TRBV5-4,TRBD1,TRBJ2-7,TGTGCCAGCAGCTCGGGACAGGTGAGCTCCTACGAGCAGTACTTC,CASSSGQVSSYEQYF
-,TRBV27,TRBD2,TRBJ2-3,TGTGCCAGCAGTTTGGAGAGGCGGGAGATTAGGTATTTT,CASSLERREIRYF
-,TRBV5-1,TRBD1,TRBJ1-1,TGCGCCAGCAGCTCGGGGGACAGGGACACTGAAGCTTTCTTT,CASSSGDRDTEAFF
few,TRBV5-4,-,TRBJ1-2,TGTGCCAGCAGCGCCGACTCATTAGGCTACACCTTC,CASSADSLGYTF
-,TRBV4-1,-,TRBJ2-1,TGCGCCAGCAGCCAAGCACGGGGCAATGAGCAGTTCTTC,CASSQARGNEQFF
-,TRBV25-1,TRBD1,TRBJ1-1,TGTGCCAGCAGTGAAACAGGGGTGAACACTGAAGCTTTCTTT,CASSETGVNTEAFF
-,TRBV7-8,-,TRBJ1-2,TGTGCCAGCCACAAGACCGGACAGCCTAACGATGGCTACACCTTC,CASHKTGQPNDGYTF
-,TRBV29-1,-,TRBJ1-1,TGCAGCGTATTATTCGGACGGCACGCGGGAGCCACTGAAGCTTTCTTT,CSVLFGRHAGATEAFF
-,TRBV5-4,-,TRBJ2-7,TGTGCCAGCAGCCAGGACAGCTCCTACGAGCAGTACTTC,CASSQDSSYEQYF
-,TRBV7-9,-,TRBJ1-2,TGTGCCAGCAGCTTGGGGGGACGGAACTATGGCTACACCTTC,CASSLGGRNYGYTF
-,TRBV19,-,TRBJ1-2,TGTGCCAGTATCCCGATCGCCGACAGCACCTATGGCTACACCTTC,CASIPIADSTYGYTF
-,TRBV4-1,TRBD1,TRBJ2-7,TGCGCCAGCAGCCAAGCCGGGACAGGGGAGAAGGATTTGGTCTTC,CASSQAGTGEKDLVF
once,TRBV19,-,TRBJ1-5,TGTGCCAGTTCAGGCAGCTATAGCAATCAGCCCCAGCATTTT,CASSGSYSNQPQHF
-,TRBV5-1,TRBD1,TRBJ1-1,TGCGCCAGCAGCTTGGACACGTCAGGGGGCGATGACACTGAAGCTTTCTTT,CASSLDTSGGDDTEAFF